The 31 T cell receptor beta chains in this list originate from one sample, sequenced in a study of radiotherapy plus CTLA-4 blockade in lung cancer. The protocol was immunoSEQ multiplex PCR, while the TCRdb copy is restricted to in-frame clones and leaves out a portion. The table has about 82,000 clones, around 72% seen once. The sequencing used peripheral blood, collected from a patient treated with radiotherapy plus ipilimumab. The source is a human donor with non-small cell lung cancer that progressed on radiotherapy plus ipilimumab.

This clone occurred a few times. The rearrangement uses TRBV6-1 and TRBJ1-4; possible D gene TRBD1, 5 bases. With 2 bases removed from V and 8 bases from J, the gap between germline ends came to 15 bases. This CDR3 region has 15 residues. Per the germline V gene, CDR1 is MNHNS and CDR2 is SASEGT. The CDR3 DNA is TGTGCCAGCAGTGAAACTGGGGGAATGGGGGAAAAACTGTTTTTT. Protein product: CASSETGGMGEKLFF.

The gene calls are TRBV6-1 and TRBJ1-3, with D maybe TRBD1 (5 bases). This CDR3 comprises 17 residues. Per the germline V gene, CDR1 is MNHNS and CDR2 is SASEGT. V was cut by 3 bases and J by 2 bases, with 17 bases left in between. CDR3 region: CASSEAGPPAAGNTIYF. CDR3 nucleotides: TGTGCCAGCAGTGAGGCGGGACCCCCTGCAGCTGGAAACACCATATATTTT.

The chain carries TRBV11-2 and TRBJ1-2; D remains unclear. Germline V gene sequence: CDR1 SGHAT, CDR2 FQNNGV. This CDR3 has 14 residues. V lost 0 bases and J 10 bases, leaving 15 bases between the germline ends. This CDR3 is CASSLEPSGLAYTF. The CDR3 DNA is TGTGCCAGCAGCTTAGAGCCCTCGGGTCTCGCCTACACCTTC.

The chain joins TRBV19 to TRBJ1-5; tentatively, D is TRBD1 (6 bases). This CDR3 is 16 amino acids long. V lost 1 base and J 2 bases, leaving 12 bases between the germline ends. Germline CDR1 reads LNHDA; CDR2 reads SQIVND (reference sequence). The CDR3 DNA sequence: TGTGCCAGTAGTATAGGGAACCGACAGGGCAATCAGCCCCAGCATTTT. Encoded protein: CASSIGNRQGNQPQHF.

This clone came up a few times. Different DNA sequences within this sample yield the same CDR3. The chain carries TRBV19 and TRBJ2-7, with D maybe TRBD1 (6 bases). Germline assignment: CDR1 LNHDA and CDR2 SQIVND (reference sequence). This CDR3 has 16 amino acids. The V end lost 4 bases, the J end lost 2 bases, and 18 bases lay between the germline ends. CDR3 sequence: CASSTPPGQHPYEQYF. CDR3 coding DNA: TGTGCCAGTAGTACCCCCCCTGGACAGCATCCCTACGAGCAGTACTTC.

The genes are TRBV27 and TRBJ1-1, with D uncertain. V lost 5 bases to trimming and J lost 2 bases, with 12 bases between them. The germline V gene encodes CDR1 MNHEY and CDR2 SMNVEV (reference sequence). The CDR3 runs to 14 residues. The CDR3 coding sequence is TGTGCCAGCAGTCCCGGGCTCCTCAACACTGAAGCTTTCTTT. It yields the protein CASSPGLLNTEAFF.

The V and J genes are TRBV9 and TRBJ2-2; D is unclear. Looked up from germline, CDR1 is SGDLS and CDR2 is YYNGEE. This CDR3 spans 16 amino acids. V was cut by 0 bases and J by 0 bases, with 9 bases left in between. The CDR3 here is CASSVGGRPNTGELFF. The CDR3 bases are TGTGCCAGCAGCGTAGGCGGCAGGCCGAACACCGGGGAGCTGTTTTTT.

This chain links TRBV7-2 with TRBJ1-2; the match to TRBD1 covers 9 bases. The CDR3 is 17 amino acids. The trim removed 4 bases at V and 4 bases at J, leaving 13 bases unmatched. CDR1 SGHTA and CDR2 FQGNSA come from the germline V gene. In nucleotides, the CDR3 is TGTGCCAGCAGCTCCTTACCGAGGACAGGGGAGGTCTATGGCTACACCTTC. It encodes CASSSLPRTGEVYGYTF. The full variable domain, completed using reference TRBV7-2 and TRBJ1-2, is GAGVSQSPSNKVTEKGKDVELRCDPISGHTALYWYRQSLGQGLEFLIYFQGNSAPDKSGLPSDRFSAERTGGSVSTLTIQRTQQEDSAVYLCASSSLPRTGEVYGYTFGSGTRLTVV.

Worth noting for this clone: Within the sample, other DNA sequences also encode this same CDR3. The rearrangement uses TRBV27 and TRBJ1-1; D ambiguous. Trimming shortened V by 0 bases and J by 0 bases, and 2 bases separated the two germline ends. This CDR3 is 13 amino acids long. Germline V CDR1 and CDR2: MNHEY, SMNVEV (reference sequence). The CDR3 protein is CASSLSLNTEAFF. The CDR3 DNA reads TGTGCCAGCAGTTTATCGCTGAACACTGAAGCTTTCTTT.

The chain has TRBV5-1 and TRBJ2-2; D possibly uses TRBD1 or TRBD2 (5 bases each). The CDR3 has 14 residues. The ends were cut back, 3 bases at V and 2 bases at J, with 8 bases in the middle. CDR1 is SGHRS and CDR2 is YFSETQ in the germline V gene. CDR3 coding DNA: TGCGCCAGCAGCTGGGACGGTAACACCGGGGAGCTGTTTTTT. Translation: CASSWDGNTGELFF.

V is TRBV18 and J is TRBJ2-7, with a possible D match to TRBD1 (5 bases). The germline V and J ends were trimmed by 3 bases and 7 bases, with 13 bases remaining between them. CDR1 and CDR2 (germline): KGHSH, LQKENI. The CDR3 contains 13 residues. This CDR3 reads CASSPDSFYEQYF. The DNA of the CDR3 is TGTGCCAGCTCACCCGACAGTTTTTATGAGCAGTACTTC.

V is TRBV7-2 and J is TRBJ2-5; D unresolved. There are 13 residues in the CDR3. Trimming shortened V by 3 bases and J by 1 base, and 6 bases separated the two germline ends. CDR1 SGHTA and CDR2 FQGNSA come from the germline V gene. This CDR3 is CASSFSPQETQYF. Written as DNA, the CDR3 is TGTGCCAGCAGCTTTTCCCCCCAAGAGACCCAGTACTTC.

CDR3 protein: CASSLEGGRGYTF. DNA of the CDR3: TGTGCCAGCAGCTTAGAAGGGGGCCGTGGCTACACCTTC. The rearrangement links TRBV11-3 to TRBJ1-2; 7 positions match TRBD1. This CDR3 spans 13 amino acids. In germline, CDR1 is SGHNT, CDR2 YENEEA. Unmatched junction bases numbered 2, after V lost 0 bases and J lost 7 bases.

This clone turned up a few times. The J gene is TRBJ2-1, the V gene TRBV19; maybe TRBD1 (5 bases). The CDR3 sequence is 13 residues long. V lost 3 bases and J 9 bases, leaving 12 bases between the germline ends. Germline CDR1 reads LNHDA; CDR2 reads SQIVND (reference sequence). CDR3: CASSISRAAEQFF. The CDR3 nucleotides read TGTGCCAGTAGTATTTCCAGGGCCGCTGAGCAGTTCTTC.

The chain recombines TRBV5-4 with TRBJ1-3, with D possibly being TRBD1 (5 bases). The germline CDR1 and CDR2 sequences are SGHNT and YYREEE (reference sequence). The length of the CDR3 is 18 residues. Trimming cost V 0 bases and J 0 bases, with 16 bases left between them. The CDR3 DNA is TGTGCCAGCAGCTTGGAGAGGGCCATAGGGACCTCTGGAAACACCATATATTTT. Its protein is CASSLERAIGTSGNTIYF.

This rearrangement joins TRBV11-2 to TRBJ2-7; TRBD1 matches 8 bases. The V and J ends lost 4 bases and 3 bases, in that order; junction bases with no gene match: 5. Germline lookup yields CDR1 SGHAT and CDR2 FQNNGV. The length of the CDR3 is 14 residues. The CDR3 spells CASSSTTGVYEQYF. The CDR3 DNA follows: TGTGCCAGCAGCTCAACGACAGGGGTCTACGAGCAGTACTTC. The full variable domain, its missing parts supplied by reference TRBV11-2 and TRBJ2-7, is EAGVAQSPRYKIIEKRQSVAFWCNPISGHATLYWYQQILGQGPKLLIQFQNNGVVDDSQLPKDRFSAERLKGVDSTLKIQPAKLEDSAVYLCASSSTTGVYEQYFGPGTRLTVT.

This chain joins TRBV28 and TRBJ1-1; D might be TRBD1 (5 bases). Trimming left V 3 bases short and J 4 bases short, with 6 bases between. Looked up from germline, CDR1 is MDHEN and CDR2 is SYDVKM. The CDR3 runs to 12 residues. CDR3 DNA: TGTGCCAGCAGTTTTGGGGGCACTGAAGCTTTCTTT. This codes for CASSFGGTEAFF.

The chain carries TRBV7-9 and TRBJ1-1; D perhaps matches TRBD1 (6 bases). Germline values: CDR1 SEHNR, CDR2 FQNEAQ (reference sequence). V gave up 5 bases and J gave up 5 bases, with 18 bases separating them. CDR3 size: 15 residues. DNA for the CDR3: TGTGCCAGCAGCCCGAAATACAGGGTAGGGACTGAAGCTTTCTTT. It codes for CASSPKYRVGTEAFF.

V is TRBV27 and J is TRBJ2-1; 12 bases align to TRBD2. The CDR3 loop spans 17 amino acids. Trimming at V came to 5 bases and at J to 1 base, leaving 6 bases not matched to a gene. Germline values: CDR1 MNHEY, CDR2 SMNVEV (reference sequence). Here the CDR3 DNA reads TGTGCCAGCAGTGGGACTAGCGGGTTTGTTTCCTACAATGAGCAGTTCTTC. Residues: CASSGTSGFVSYNEQFF.

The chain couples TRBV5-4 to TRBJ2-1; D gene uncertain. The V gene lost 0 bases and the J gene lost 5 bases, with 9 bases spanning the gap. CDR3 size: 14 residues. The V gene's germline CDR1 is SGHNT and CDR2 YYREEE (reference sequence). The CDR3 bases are TGTGCCAGCAGCTTGGTCTCTAGGGACAATGAGCAGTTCTTC. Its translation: CASSLVSRDNEQFF.

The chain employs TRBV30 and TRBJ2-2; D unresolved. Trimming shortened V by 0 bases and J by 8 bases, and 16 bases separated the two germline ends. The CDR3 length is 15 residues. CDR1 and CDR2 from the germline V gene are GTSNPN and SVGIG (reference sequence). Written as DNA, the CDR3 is TGTGCCTGGAGTGTACAATCATTTAGGTCGGGGGAGCTGTTTTTT. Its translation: CAWSVQSFRSGELFF.

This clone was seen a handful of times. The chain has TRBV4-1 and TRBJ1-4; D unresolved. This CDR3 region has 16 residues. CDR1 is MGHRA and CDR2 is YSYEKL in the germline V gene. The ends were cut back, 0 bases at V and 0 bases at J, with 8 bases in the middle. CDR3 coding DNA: TGCGCCAGCAGCCAAGAAAGAGCAGCAACTAATGAAAAACTGTTTTTT. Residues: CASSQERAATNEKLFF.

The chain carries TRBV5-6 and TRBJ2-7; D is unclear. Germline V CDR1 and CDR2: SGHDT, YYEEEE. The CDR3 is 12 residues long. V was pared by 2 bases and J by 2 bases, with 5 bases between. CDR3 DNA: TGTGCCAGCAGCTTTGGAGCCTACGAGCAGTACTTC. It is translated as CASSFGAYEQYF.

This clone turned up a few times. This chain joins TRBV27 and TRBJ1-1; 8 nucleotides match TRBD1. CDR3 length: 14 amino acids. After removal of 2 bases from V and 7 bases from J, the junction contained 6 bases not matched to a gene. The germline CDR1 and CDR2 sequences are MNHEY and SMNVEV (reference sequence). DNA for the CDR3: TGTGCCAGCAGTTTACTAACCGGGACAGGTGAAGCTTTCTTT. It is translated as CASSLLTGTGEAFF.

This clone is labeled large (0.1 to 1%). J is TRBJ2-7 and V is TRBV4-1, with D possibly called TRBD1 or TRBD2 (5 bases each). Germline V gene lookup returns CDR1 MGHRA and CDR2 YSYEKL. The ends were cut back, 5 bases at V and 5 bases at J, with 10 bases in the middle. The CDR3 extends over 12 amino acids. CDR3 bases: TGCGCCAGCAGCGACGGGACCCACGAGCAGTACTTC. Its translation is CASSDGTHEQYF.

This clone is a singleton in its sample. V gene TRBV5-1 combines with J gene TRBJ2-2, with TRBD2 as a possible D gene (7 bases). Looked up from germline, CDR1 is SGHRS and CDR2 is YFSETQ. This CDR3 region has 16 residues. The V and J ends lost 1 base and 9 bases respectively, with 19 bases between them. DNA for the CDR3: TGCGCCAGCAGCTTGATCCGCGGGGGCCAGGGCCGGGAGCTGTTTTTT. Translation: CASSLIRGGQGRELFF.

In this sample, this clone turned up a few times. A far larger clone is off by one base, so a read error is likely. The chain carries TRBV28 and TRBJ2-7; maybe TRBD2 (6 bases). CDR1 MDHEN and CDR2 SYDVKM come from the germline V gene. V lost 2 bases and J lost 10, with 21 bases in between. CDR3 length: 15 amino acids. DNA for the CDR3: TGTGCCAGCAGTTTAACCCTGCAGGAAAGGGAGGATCAGTACTTC. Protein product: CASSLTLQEREDQYF.

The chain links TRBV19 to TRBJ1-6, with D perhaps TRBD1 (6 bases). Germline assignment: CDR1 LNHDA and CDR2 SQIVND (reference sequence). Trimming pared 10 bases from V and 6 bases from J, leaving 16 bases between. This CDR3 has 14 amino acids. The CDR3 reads CATQGTGGNSPLHF. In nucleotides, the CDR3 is TGTGCCACCCAGGGGACGGGGGGTAATTCACCCCTCCACTTT.

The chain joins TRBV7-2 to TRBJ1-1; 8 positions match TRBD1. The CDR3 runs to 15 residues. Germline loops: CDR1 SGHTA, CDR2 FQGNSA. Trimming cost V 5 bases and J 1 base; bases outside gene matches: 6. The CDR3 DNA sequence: TGTGCCAGCAGCCCGGGGGACAGGCCGAACACTGAAGCTTTCTTT. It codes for CASSPGDRPNTEAFF.

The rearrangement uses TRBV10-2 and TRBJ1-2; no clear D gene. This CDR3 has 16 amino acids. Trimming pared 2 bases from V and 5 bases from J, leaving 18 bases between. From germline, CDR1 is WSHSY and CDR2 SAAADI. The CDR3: CASSEPPLTALYGYTF. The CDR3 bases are TGCGCCAGCAGTGAGCCCCCTTTGACGGCGCTTTATGGCTACACCTTC.

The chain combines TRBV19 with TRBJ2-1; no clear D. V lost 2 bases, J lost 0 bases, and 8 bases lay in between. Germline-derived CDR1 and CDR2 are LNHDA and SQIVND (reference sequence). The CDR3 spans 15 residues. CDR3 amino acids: CASSISHTSYNEQFF. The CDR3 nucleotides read TGTGCCAGTAGTATAAGTCATACCTCCTACAATGAGCAGTTCTTC.